These 13 T cell receptor beta chains were all obtained from the same sample, sequenced in a study of vaccination and CD4 T cells after COVID-19. These TCRs' antigens remain unknown. The Oncomine TCR Beta short-read assay sequenced DNA from cultured CD4+ T cells. Each CDR3 protein gets one entry after TCRdb re-called the PCR reads with MiXCR. The sample has about 12,000 distinct CDR3 sequences; roughly 75% are singletons. Stated treatment: roughly 10-day PBMC culture with coronavirus spike peptide pools or control peptides (ViraFEST assay). Sequencing was carried out using CD4+ T cells from blood, cultured in vitro. The source of these receptors is a human donor who had recovered from COVID-19.

This clonotype was counted only a few times. The chain carries TRBV27 and TRBJ2-2; TRBD1 is a possible D gene (6 bases). Between the trimmed V and J ends, which lost 5 bases and 4 bases, there was a span of 14 bases. The CDR3 is 15 amino acids. Germline CDR1 MNHEY, CDR2 SMNVEV (reference sequence). The CDR3 DNA reads as TGTGCCAGCAGTCCCAGGGGTAGCAGCACCGGGGAGCTGTTTTTT. Residues: CASSPRGSSTGELFF.

The chain couples TRBV30 to TRBJ1-5; no clear D. CDR3 length equals 12 residues. Germline lookup yields CDR1 GTSNPN and CDR2 SVGIG (reference sequence). The V and J ends lost 0 bases and 7 bases respectively, with 7 bases between them. The CDR3 DNA follows: TGTGCCTGGAGTGTACGGGGACAGCCCCAGCATTTT. It yields the protein CAWSVRGQPQHF.

This clonotype was observed a few times. V gene TRBV15 combines with J gene TRBJ2-5, with 9 bases lining up with TRBD2. The J segment lost 5 bases and the V segment lost 0 bases, leaving 10 bases of the junction unmatched. Looked up from germline, CDR1 is LNHNV and CDR2 is YYDKDF (reference sequence). This CDR3 has 17 residues. CDR3 loop: CATSRETLAGRGETQYF. In nucleotides, the CDR3 is TGTGCCACCAGCAGAGAAACCCTAGCGGGAAGGGGGGAGACCCAGTACTTC.

V usage is TRBV20-1 and J usage is TRBJ1-3; no clear D gene. V was clipped by 3 bases and J by 4 bases, with 10 bases between them. The germline V gene encodes CDR1 DFQATT and CDR2 SNEGSKA (reference sequence). The CDR3 runs 13 residues. CDR3 region: CSARRAAGNTIYF. DNA for the CDR3: TGCAGTGCTAGGAGGGCGGCGGGAAACACCATATATTTT.

The chain is built from TRBV7-2 and TRBJ2-1; 7 positions match TRBD1. Trimming at V came to 1 base and at J to 6 bases, leaving 0 bases not matched to a gene. Germline values: CDR1 SGHTA, CDR2 FQGNSA. This CDR3 has 13 residues. CDR3 nucleotides: TGTGCCAGCAGCTTAGACAGGGGCAATGAGCAGTTCTTC. Its protein is CASSLDRGNEQFF.

This chain joins TRBV7-2 and TRBJ2-5; 7 nucleotides align to TRBD1. J lost 2 bases, V lost 5 bases, and 8 bases had no gene match. This CDR3 has 15 residues. Per the germline V gene, CDR1 is SGHTA and CDR2 is FQGNSA. CDR3: CASSRGQSIQETQYF. CDR3 sequence (DNA): TGTGCCAGCAGCCGGGGACAGTCAATTCAAGAGACCCAGTACTTC.

V gene TRBV19 combines with J gene TRBJ2-2; 7 bases fit TRBD2. V lost 6 bases and J lost 6; bases outside the gene matches: 10. The CDR3 is 15 amino acids. Per the germline V gene, CDR1 is LNHDA and CDR2 is SQIVND (reference sequence). DNA for the CDR3: TGTGCCAGTAGGCGGGAGCCCGGTTCCGCCGGGGAGCTGTTTTTT. Protein product: CASRREPGSAGELFF.

The rearrangement uses TRBV20-1 and TRBJ1-2; 7 bases are shared with TRBD1. Germline trimming cut 6 bases from V and 2 bases from J; bases unmatched to any gene: 12. Germline lookup yields CDR1 DFQATT and CDR2 SNEGSKA (reference sequence). The CDR3 loop spans 15 amino acids. This CDR3 reads CSAYAGGGANYGYTF. DNA for the CDR3: TGCAGTGCCTATGCGGGAGGGGGCGCGAACTATGGCTACACCTTC.

The rearrangement joins TRBV20-1 to TRBJ2-1; TRBD2 aligns across 10 bases. CDR3 size: 15 residues. Unmatched junction bases numbered 8, after V lost 0 bases and J lost 9 bases. CDR1 DFQATT and CDR2 SNEGSKA come from the germline V gene (reference sequence). The CDR3 DNA reads as TGCAGTGCTAGAGAGGGGCTAGCGGGAGTTCGTGAGCAGTTCTTC. Residues: CSAREGLAGVREQFF.

This clonotype was recorded once. The V call is TRBV20-1, the J call TRBJ1-1; no reliable D call. The CDR3 covers 14 residues. CDR1 DFQATT and CDR2 SNEGSKA come from the germline V gene (reference sequence). V was pared by 1 base and J by 2 bases, with 11 bases between. In DNA, the CDR3 is TGCAGTGCTAGAGCGACCCGACCAAACACTGAAGCTTTCTTT. It translates to CSARATRPNTEAFF.

The rearrangement joins TRBV28 to TRBJ2-1; 8 bases map to TRBD2. Trimming at V came to 11 bases and at J to 7 bases, leaving 7 bases not matched to a gene. Germline CDR1 MDHEN, CDR2 SYDVKM. This CDR3 is 12 amino acids long. The CDR3 bases are TGTGCCGCCCTCGGGAGGGGTAATGAGCAGTTCTTC. Protein: CAALGRGNEQFF.

The chain uses TRBV24-1 and TRBJ2-6, with D perhaps TRBD2 (7 bases). The CDR3 has 20 amino acids. The germline V gene encodes CDR1 KGHDR and CDR2 SFDVKD. V dropped 3 bases and J dropped 4 bases, with 24 bases sitting between them. DNA of the CDR3: TGTGCCACCAGTGATGGGAGGTGGGGGGGCTATGCTACCGGGGCCAACGTCCTGACTTTC. Amino acid sequence: CATSDGRWGGYATGANVLTF.

The rearrangement links TRBV7-2 to TRBJ1-1; D is unresolved. The V and J ends lost 0 bases and 3 bases respectively, with 23 bases between them. Germline V gives CDR1 SGHTA, CDR2 FQGNSA. CDR3 length: 19 residues. Here the CDR3 reads CASSLAWGTRTVWDTEAFF. CDR3 coding DNA: TGTGCCAGCAGCTTAGCTTGGGGAACCAGGACTGTTTGGGACACTGAAGCTTTCTTT.